These 27 T cell receptor beta chains were sequenced from one sample in a study of blood T cell repertoires in COVID-19. TCRdb's table, derived via immunoSEQ multiplex PCR, lists solely in-frame clones and lacks some. The data contain 200,000 to 300,000 clones, roughly 80% of them seen just once; the ten biggest clones take up 5% to 8%. The sample consisted of peripheral blood. All receptors derive from a woman aged 55 to 70 with active or convalescent COVID-19.

The V call is TRBV6-4, the J call TRBJ1-3; D might be TRBD1 (5 bases). CDR1 is MRHNA, CDR2 SNTAGT, per germline. The V end was cut by 6 bases, the J end by 3 bases, with 15 bases between. This CDR3 has 15 residues. CDR3 DNA sequence: TGTGCCAGCAGACGTCCTCCCGGGGGTGGAAACACCATATATTTT. Protein: CASRRPPGGGNTIYF.

This sequence joins TRBV7-9 and TRBJ2-1, with a possible D match to TRBD1 (6 bases). The length of the CDR3 is 15 residues. V was shortened by 5 bases and J by 5 bases, with 16 bases between the two germline ends. Germline V gene data show CDR1 as SEHNR and CDR2 as FQNEAQ (reference sequence). The CDR3, as DNA: TGTGCCAGCAGCCACAGGGTCGGAGGCAACAATGAGCAGTTCTTC. It encodes CASSHRVGGNNEQFF. The full variable domain, rest sourced from reference TRBV7-9 and TRBJ2-1, is DTGVSQNPRHKITKRGQNVTFRCDPISEHNRLYWYRQTLGQGPEFLTYFQNEAQLEKSRLLSDRFSAERPKGSFSTLEIQRTEQGDSAMYLCASSHRVGGNNEQFFGPGTRLTVL.

The chain links TRBV15 to TRBJ1-1; no definite D call. The CDR3 has 13 residues. Trimming removed 4 bases from V and 1 base from J, with 7 bases in between. Germline V lookup: CDR1 LNHNV, CDR2 YYDKDF (reference sequence). The CDR3 DNA is TGTGCCACCAGCAAGCTACCGAACACTGAAGCTTTCTTT. Amino acids: CATSKLPNTEAFF.

V gene TRBV5-6 combines with J gene TRBJ2-7; TRBD1 agrees at 7 bases. The V and J ends lost 4 bases and 2 bases, in that order; junction bases with no gene match: 9. Germline V gene sequence: CDR1 SGHDT, CDR2 YYEEEE. CDR3 size: 15 residues. In nucleotides, the CDR3 is TGTGCCAGCAGCCCTCGGGACAGCGCTACCTACGAGCAGTACTTC. Its protein is CASSPRDSATYEQYF.

The chain is built from TRBV5-1 and TRBJ2-7; 9 bases are shared with TRBD1. V lost 0 bases and J lost 7; bases outside the gene matches: 8. CDR3 length equals 15 residues. Germline lookup yields CDR1 SGHRS and CDR2 YFSETQ. The CDR3 region has the DNA TGCGCCAGCAGCTTGGGGGGACAGGGAGTATGGGAGCAGTACTTC. Protein sequence: CASSLGGQGVWEQYF.

The rearrangement uses TRBV11-2 and TRBJ1-2; TRBD1 matches at 8 bases. The germline gives CDR1 SGHAT, CDR2 FQNNGV. The CDR3 sequence is 13 residues long. Losses at the gene ends were 1 base for V and 7 bases for J; bases not matched to a gene: 2. CDR3 protein: CASSLGRGLGYTF. DNA for the CDR3: TGTGCCAGCAGCTTAGGCAGGGGGCTTGGCTACACCTTC.

The chain joins TRBV19 to TRBJ1-2, with TRBD1 identical over 7 bases. CDR1 LNHDA and CDR2 SQIVND come from the germline V gene (reference sequence). V shed 2 bases, J shed 8 bases, and the junction held 8 bases outside the gene matches. The CDR3 loop spans 14 amino acids. CDR3 loop: CASSIPTGFYGYTF. The CDR3 nucleotides read TGTGCCAGTAGTATACCGACAGGGTTCTACGGCTACACCTTC.

Only a few counts were recorded for this clone. The V and J genes are TRBV27 and TRBJ2-5, with 8 positions matching TRBD2. Losses at the gene ends were 3 bases for V and 5 bases for J; bases not matched to a gene: 11. Per germline, CDR1 MNHEY and CDR2 SMNVEV (reference sequence). The CDR3 consists of 16 residues. CDR3 DNA sequence: TGTGCCAGCAGTTTTTACGCGGGAGGTGGTCCGGAGACCCAGTACTTC. This gives the protein CASSFYAGGGPETQYF.

This chain links TRBV7-9 with TRBJ1-6, with a possible D match to TRBD1 (5 bases). There are 12 residues in the CDR3. Trimming left V 5 bases short and J 13 bases short, with 12 bases between. Per germline, CDR1 SEHNR and CDR2 FQNEAQ (reference sequence). CDR3 in DNA: TGTGCCAGCAGCCCCCCTAGGGGTCCCCTCCACTTT. This codes for CASSPPRGPLHF.

The chain joins TRBV20-1 to TRBJ2-7, with a possible D match to TRBD2 (6 bases). Germline V lookup: CDR1 DFQATT, CDR2 SNEGSKA (reference sequence). The CDR3 covers 14 residues. Between the trimmed V and J ends, which lost 3 bases and 3 bases, there was a span of 15 bases. This CDR3 is CSASGRGLRYEQYF. The DNA of the CDR3 is TGCAGTGCTAGTGGGCGAGGACTACGCTACGAGCAGTACTTC.

This clone appeared a few times. J is TRBJ1-4 and V is TRBV29-1; D not resolved. The CDR3 is 13 residues long. Germline V gene lookup returns CDR1 SQVTM and CDR2 ANQGSEA. V lost 4 bases and J 2 bases, leaving 8 bases between the germline ends. The CDR3 DNA is TGCAGCGTTGGGTTTGGCACTAATGAAAAACTGTTTTTT. This gives the protein CSVGFGTNEKLFF.

This chain joins TRBV4-1 and TRBJ2-3; the D gene is possibly TRBD1 (6 bases). V was clipped by 1 base and J by 4 bases, with 12 bases between them. The CDR3 spans 15 residues. Per the germline V gene, CDR1 is MGHRA and CDR2 is YSYEKL. CDR3 sequence (DNA): TGCGCCAGCAGCCAAGGGCCAGGGGTGGCAGATACGCAGTATTTT. Its translation is CASSQGPGVADTQYF.

The chain combines TRBV5-1 with TRBJ1-1, with TRBD1 matching 8 bases. This CDR3 is 16 amino acids long. Germline V gives CDR1 SGHRS, CDR2 YFSETQ. V lost 2 bases, J lost 5 bases, and 11 bases stayed unmatched. The CDR3 nucleotides are TGCGCCAGCAGCTTTGGGGCCGGACAGGGTGATACTGAAGCTTTCTTT. Amino acid sequence: CASSFGAGQGDTEAFF. The whole variable domain, remainder taken from reference TRBV5-1 and TRBJ1-1, is KAGVTQTPRYLIKTRGQQVTLSCSPISGHRSVSWYQQTPGQGLQFLFEYFSETQRNKGNFPGRFSGRQFSNSRSEMNVSTLELGDSALYLCASSFGAGQGDTEAFFGQGTRLTVV.

The chain carries TRBV30 and TRBJ1-5; TRBD1 aligns across 9 bases. V gave up 1 base and J gave up 6 bases; unmatched junction bases: 7. This CDR3 spans 15 amino acids. Germline V gene data show CDR1 as GTSNPN and CDR2 as SVGIG (reference sequence). CDR3 nucleotide sequence: TGTGCCTGGAGTGACGACAGGGGGTACGGTCAGCCCCAGCATTTT. Residues: CAWSDDRGYGQPQHF.

The rearrangement joins TRBV2 to TRBJ2-7, with 11 nucleotides matching TRBD2. The V and J ends lost 6 bases and 4 bases, in that order; junction bases with no gene match: 8. CDR3 length equals 15 residues. CDR1 and CDR2 (germline): SNHLY, FYNNEI. The CDR3 protein is CASRRALAGGYEQYV. The CDR3 region has the DNA TGTGCCAGCAGGAGAGCCCTAGCGGGGGGATACGAGCAGTACGTC.

The chain links TRBV28 to TRBJ2-7, with TRBD2 matching 13 bases. V trimming: 5 bases; J trimming: 4 bases; junction bases outside the gene matches: 2. CDR1 is MDHEN and CDR2 is SYDVKM in the germline V gene. This CDR3 region has 14 residues. The CDR3 sequence is CASSTGLAGYEQYF. CDR3 nucleotide sequence: TGTGCCAGCAGTACGGGACTAGCGGGATACGAGCAGTACTTC.

The table lists this clone with a count of one. This chain links TRBV9 with TRBJ2-1, with TRBD2 matching over 10 bases. The CDR3 length is 18 residues. V lost 4 bases, J lost 6 bases, and 16 bases stayed unmatched. Germline V CDR1 and CDR2: SGDLS, YYNGEE. CDR3 region: CASSPSVTSGIFGNEQFF. The DNA for the CDR3 is TGTGCCAGCAGCCCAAGCGTTACTAGCGGGATATTTGGCAATGAGCAGTTCTTC.

This sequence joins TRBV4-2 and TRBJ2-3, with TRBD2 identical over 7 bases. The CDR3 contains 18 residues. Per germline, CDR1 LGHNA and CDR2 YNFKEQ. Trimming removed 3 bases from V and 2 bases from J; junction bases left unmatched: 14. CDR3 region: CASSHTPGLAALTDTQYF. CDR3 bases: TGTGCCAGCAGCCATACTCCTGGGCTAGCGGCTCTCACAGATACGCAGTATTTT.

This clone was seen only once. V is TRBV19 and J is TRBJ2-7; D might be TRBD2 (6 bases). With 0 bases removed from V and 5 bases from J, the gap between germline ends came to 14 bases. Germline loops: CDR1 LNHDA, CDR2 SQIVND (reference sequence). The CDR3 contains 15 residues. The CDR3 region has the DNA TGTGCCAGTAGTATAGATGGCGGGGTCTCGAACGAGCAGTACTTC. Its protein is CASSIDGGVSNEQYF.

The chain carries TRBV28 and TRBJ2-1; the D gene is possibly TRBD2 (6 bases). The V end lost 7 bases, the J end lost 5 bases, and 18 bases lay between the germline ends. CDR1 and CDR2 (germline): MDHEN, SYDVKM. The CDR3 is 15 residues long. CDR3 region: CASNSPGDFHNEQFF. The CDR3 region has the DNA TGTGCCAGCAACTCTCCGGGGGACTTCCACAATGAGCAGTTCTTC.

This chain connects TRBV6-5 to TRBJ1-5; 7 bases map to TRBD1. The CDR3 has 14 amino acids. V lost 5 bases, J lost 3 bases, and 4 bases stayed unmatched. Germline V gene data show CDR1 as MNHEY and CDR2 as SVGAGI. The CDR3 spells CASSLDRDNQPQHF. The CDR3 DNA reads as TGTGCCAGCAGTCTCGACAGGGACAATCAGCCCCAGCATTTT.

This chain links TRBV28 with TRBJ2-5, with 9 nucleotides matching TRBD1. Germline lookup yields CDR1 MDHEN and CDR2 SYDVKM. Trimming took 5 bases from V and 4 from J; bases not matched to a gene: 8. The CDR3 runs to 15 residues. CDR3 in DNA: TGTGCCAGCAGTGGCAACAGGGGGCTGGGAGAGACCCAGTACTTC. The encoded protein is CASSGNRGLGETQYF.

This clone occurred a few times. V and J are TRBV20-1 and TRBJ2-1, with TRBD1 as a possible D gene (5 bases). V was pared by 3 bases and J by 10 bases, with 10 bases between. The germline gives CDR1 DFQATT, CDR2 SNEGSKA (reference sequence). The CDR3 has 11 residues. The CDR3: CSARGHEEQFF. DNA of the CDR3: TGCAGTGCTAGGGGGCATGAGGAGCAGTTCTTC.

The chain recombines TRBV7-9 with TRBJ2-2; 8 bases fit TRBD1. With 5 bases clipped from V and 2 bases from J, the junction kept 7 bases outside the gene matches. CDR1 SEHNR and CDR2 FQNEAQ come from the germline V gene (reference sequence). The CDR3 loop spans 16 amino acids. Here the CDR3 DNA reads TGTGCCAGCAGCCCGAGGGACAGGAAAAACACCGGGGAGCTGTTTTTT. Its translation is CASSPRDRKNTGELFF.

The chain is built from TRBV3-1 (or the pseudogene TRBV3-2) and TRBJ2-3, with TRBD2 matching over 11 bases. V was clipped by 3 bases and J by 2 bases; unmatched bases: 4. The CDR3 length is 16 residues. The germline gives CDR1 LGHDT, CDR2 YNNKEL (reference sequence). CDR3 DNA sequence: TGTGCCAGCAGCCATCTAGCGGGAGGATCCACAGATACGCAGTATTTT. Translating it yields CASSHLAGGSTDTQYF.

Written as DNA, the CDR3 is TGTGCCTGCGACGAGAGCGGGAGCCTCTCCTACGAGCAGTACTTC. Amino acids: CACDESGSLSYEQYF. The V and J genes are TRBV30 and TRBJ2-7; TRBD2 aligns across 8 bases. In germline, CDR1 is GTSNPN, CDR2 SVGIG (reference sequence). Trimming at V came to 6 bases and at J to 0 bases, leaving 10 bases not matched to a gene. The CDR3 length is 15 residues. The full variable domain, in which reference TRBV30 and TRBJ2-7 provide the parts outside the CDR3, is SQTIHQWPATLVQPVGSPLSLECTVEGTSNPNLYWYRQAAGRGLQLLFYSVGIGQISSEVPQNLSASRPQDRQFILSSKKLLLSDSGFYLCACDESGSLSYEQYFGPGTRLTVT.

V usage is TRBV6-6 and J usage is TRBJ2-7; D is undetermined. Between the trimmed V and J ends, which lost 2 bases and 6 bases, there was a span of 11 bases. There are 13 residues in the CDR3. Germline V CDR1 and CDR2: MNHNY, SVGAGI (reference sequence). The CDR3 region has the DNA TGTGCCAGCAGTTACGGTGGTAGCCCCGAGCAGTACGTC. Translated: CASSYGGSPEQYV.